This T cell receptor (beta chain) was captured by sequencing in a study of shared clonotypes between healthy human individuals. About this clone itself: No antigen is known for it.

Per the germline V gene, CDR1 is SGHNT and CDR2 is YENEEA. Germline trimming cut 4 bases from V and 0 bases from J; bases unmatched to any gene: 3. The CDR3 sequence is 15 residues long. Whole-study findings and limits: Naive subsets generally exceeded memory subsets in estimated richness. Clonotypes which were not shared had lower generation probabilities than clonotypes that all four donors shared.

Genomic DNA of each subset was evenly split across several immunoSEQ plates. Clones were sequenced by immunoSEQ multiplex PCR, and TCRdb holds only the in-frame ones, with some missing. The sample has about 2.4 million clones, over 85% seen once. The chain has TRBV11-3 and TRBJ2-1, with 7 bases lining up with TRBD2. Sequencing was carried out using naive CD4+ T cells from PBMCs. Specified subset: CD45RA+ positively selected. The TCR comes from a man aged 18 to 30 in good health. Some clones in this sample may be carry-over from other donors' samples. The CDR3 region has the DNA TGTGCCAGCAGCTCCCTAGCGGCCTCCTACAATGAGCAGTTCTTC. Translation gives CASSSLAASYNEQFF. The full variable domain, rest sourced from reference TRBV11-3 and TRBJ2-1, is EAGVVQSPRYKIIEKKQPVAFWCNPISGHNTLYWYLQNLGQGPELLIRYENEEAVDDSQLPKDRFSAERLKGVDSTLKIQPAELGDSAVYLCASSSLAASYNEQFFGPGTRLTVL.